This TCR beta chain was captured by sequencing in a study of breast tumors, draining lymph nodes, adjacent tissues. TCRdb fed the multiplex PCR reads into MiXCR, producing one record per CDR3 protein. The data contain some 130,000 distinct CDR3 sequences, just under 20% of them singletons. There are many counts of this clonotype. Its antigen is not identified. General observations from the study: Tumor T cell lymph node origin was a supported hypothesis, not proven. Tumors had less TCR diversity than lymph nodes, more than nontumor tissue. The data were judged consistent with most tumor T cells coming from lymph node and expanding in tumor.

Axillary draining lymph nodes of breast cancer patients supplied the node samples. This clonotype originated in a female donor with breast cancer. Some clones in this sample may be carry-over from other donors' samples. Sequenced sample: axillary lymph node tissue.

The CDR3 loop is CASRLPTGFEQYF. CDR3 coding DNA: TGTGCCAGCAGACTCCCAACAGGGTTCGAGCAGTACTTC. The chain has TRBV6-5 and TRBJ2-7, with D perhaps TRBD1 (6 bases). The CDR3 has 13 residues. V was shortened by 6 bases and J by 6 bases, with 15 bases between the two germline ends. Germline CDR1 MNHEY, CDR2 SVGAGI.